This TCR beta chain is from a study of CD8 T cells in Susac syndrome. This CDR3 is 16 amino acids long. CDR1 is SEHNR and CDR2 is FQNEAQ in the germline V gene (reference sequence). Trimming took off 0 bases at V and 6 bases at J, with 15 bases between the two ends. 0.5 to 1 ug RNA was reverse transcribed with random hexamers. MiXCR was run by TCRdb on the immunoSEQ multiplex PCR reads, yielding one entry per CDR3 protein. The sample records about 140,000 distinct CDR3 sequences, approximately 94% being singletons. This TCR was sampled from a human donor in good health. The sequencing sample was made of CD4+ T cells from PBMCs. The chain joins TRBV7-9 to TRBJ2-1; TRBD2 is a possible D gene (5 bases). The DNA for the CDR3 is TGTGCCAGCAGCTTAGCGCAAGGACTGGGTCGCAATGAGCAGTTCTTC. Translation gives CASSLAQGLGRNEQFF.